This entry features one T cell receptor beta chain sequence. The data were obtained in a study of T cell changes during pregnancy in multiple sclerosis. Measured with immunoSEQ multiplex PCR; TCRdb has only the in-frame clones, and not every one. The sample lists about 80,000 clones, roughly 91% occurring once. From germline, CDR1 is SGHTA and CDR2 FQGTGA. V was pared by 3 bases and J by 9 bases, with 12 bases between. The CDR3 has 13 residues. The sequencing used peripheral blood, collected after pregnancy. The receptor was isolated from a female donor in good health, enrolled as a control in a pregnancy study. The chain uses TRBV7-3 and TRBJ2-1; perhaps TRBD2 as D (7 bases). The CDR3 spells CASSFGGAFEQFF. For the CDR3, the DNA is TGTGCCAGCAGCTTTGGGGGGGCCTTTGAGCAGTTCTTC.